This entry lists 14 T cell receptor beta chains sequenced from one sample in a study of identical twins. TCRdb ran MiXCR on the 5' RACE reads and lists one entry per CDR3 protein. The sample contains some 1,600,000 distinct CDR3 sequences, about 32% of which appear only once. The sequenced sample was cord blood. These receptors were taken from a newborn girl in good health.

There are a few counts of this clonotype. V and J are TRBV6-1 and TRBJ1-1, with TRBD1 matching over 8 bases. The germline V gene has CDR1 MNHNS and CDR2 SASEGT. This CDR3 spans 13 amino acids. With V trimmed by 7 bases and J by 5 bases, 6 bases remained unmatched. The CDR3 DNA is TGTGCCAGCACCCAAAGGGACAGGACTGAAGCTTTCTTT. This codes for CASTQRDRTEAFF.

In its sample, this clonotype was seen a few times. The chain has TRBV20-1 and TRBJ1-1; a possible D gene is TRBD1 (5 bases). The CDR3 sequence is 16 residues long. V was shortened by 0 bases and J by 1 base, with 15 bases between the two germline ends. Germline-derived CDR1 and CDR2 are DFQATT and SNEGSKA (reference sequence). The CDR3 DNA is TGCAGTGCTAGAGATGTCAGGAAGGGACCGAACACTGAAGCTTTCTTT. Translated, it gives CSARDVRKGPNTEAFF.

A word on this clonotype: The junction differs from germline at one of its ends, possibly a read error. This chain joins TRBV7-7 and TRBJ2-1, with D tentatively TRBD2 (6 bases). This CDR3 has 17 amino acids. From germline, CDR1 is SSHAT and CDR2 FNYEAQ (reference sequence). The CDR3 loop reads CASSLNVGGTSYNEQFF. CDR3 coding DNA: TGTGCTAGCAGCTTAAATGTGGGCGGGACCTCCTACAATGAGCAGTTCTTC.

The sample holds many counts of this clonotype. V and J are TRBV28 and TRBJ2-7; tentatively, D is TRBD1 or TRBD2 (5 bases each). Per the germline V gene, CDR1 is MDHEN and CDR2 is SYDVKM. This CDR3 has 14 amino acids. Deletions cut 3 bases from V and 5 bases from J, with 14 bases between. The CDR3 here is CASSLDQGADEQYF. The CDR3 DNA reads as TGTGCCAGCAGTTTGGATCAGGGAGCGGACGAGCAGTACTTC.

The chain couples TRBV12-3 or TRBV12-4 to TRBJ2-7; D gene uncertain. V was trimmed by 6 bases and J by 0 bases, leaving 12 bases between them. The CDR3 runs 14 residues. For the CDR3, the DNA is TGTGCCAGCAGCAAGGAACAGCACTCCTACGAGCAGTACTTC. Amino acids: CASSKEQHSYEQYF.

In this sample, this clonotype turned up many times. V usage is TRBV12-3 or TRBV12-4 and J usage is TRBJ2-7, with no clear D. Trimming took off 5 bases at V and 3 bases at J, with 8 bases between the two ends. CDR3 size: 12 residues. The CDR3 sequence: CASSPLRYEQYF. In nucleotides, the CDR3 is TGTGCCAGCAGTCCCCTACGCTACGAGCAGTACTTC.

CDR3 amino acids: CASSWTSGFSYNEQFF. The CDR3 DNA follows: TGTGCCAGCAGTTGGACTAGCGGATTCTCCTACAATGAGCAGTTCTTC. V and J are TRBV2 and TRBJ2-1; TRBD2 matches at 10 bases. J lost 0 bases, V lost 5 bases, and 4 bases had no gene match. Germline values: CDR1 SNHLY, CDR2 FYNNEI. This CDR3 is 16 amino acids long.

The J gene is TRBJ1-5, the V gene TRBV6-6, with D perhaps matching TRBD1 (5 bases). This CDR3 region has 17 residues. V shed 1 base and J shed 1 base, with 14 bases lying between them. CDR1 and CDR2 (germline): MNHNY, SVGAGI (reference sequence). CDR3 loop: CASSYFTRGTSNQPQHF. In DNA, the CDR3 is TGTGCCAGCAGTTACTTTACCCGGGGGACGAGCAATCAGCCCCAGCATTTT.

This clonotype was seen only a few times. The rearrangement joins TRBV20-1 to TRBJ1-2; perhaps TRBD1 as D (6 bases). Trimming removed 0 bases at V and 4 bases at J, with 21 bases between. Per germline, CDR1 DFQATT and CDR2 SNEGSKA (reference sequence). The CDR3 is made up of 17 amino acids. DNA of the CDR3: TGCAGTGCTAGAGATCAACAGGGTCAAACCCGACCCTATGGCTACACCTTC. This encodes CSARDQQGQTRPYGYTF.

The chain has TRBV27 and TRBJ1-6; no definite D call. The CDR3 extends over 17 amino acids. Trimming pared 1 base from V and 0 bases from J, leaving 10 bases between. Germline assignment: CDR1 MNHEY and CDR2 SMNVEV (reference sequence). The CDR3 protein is CASSLYPQSSYNSPLHF. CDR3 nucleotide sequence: TGTGCCAGCAGTTTATACCCCCAGAGCTCCTATAATTCACCCCTCCACTTT.

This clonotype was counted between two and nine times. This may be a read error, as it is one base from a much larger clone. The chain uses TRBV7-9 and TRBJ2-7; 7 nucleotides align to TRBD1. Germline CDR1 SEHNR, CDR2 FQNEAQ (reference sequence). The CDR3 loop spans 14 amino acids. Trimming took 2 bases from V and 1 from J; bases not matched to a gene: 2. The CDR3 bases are TGTGCCAGCAGCTTAACGGGACAGTCCTACGAGCAGTACTTC. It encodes CASSLTGQSYEQYF.

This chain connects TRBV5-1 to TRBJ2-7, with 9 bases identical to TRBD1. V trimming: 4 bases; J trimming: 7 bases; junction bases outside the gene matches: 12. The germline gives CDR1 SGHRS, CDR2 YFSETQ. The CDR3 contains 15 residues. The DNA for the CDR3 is TGCGCCAGCAGCCCCGCCGGGACAGGGAGCAATGAGCAGTACTTC. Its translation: CASSPAGTGSNEQYF.

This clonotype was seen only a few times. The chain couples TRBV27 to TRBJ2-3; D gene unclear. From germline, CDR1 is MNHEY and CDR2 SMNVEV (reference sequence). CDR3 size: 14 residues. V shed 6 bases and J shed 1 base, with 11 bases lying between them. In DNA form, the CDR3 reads TGTGCCAGCAGACCACCACACCGCACAGATACGCAGTATTTT. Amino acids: CASRPPHRTDTQYF.

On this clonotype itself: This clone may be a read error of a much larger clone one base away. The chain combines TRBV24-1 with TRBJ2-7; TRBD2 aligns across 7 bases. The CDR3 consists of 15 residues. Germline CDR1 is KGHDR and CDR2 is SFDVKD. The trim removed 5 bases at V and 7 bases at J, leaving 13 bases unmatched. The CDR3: CATSGPTSSYNEQYF. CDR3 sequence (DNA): TGTGCCACCAGTGGTCCGACTAGCTCCTACAATGAGCAGTACTTC.